The 23 T cell receptor beta chains listed next were all sequenced from one sample in a study of blood T cells in healthy people across ages (dated by TCRdb to the mid-2010s). Library generation was performed with 5' RACE. The run used an Illumina HiSeq 2500. A second PCR of about 7 to 12 cycles was run with a J-beta primer mix and a sample-barcoded 5' primer. TCRdb passed the public sequencing reads through fastp at Q25 and MiXCR, retaining productive beta sequences. Rows merge per CDR3 protein into single entries with the most common DNA and genes. Present in this sample are some 790,000 distinct CDR3 sequences, more than 25% of which were seen just once. Clones ranked in the top ten supply approximately 15% of the sample. The source material was blood. Receptors originate from a woman of 80 years or more in good health.

This clonotype was counted many times. The genes are TRBV12-3 or TRBV12-4 and TRBJ2-1; 10 nucleotides agree with TRBD2. Unmatched junction bases numbered 4, after V lost 2 bases and J lost 6 bases. The CDR3 is made up of 15 amino acids. CDR3 residues: CASSLRAGGPNEQFF. The CDR3, as DNA: TGTGCCAGCAGTTTAAGAGCGGGGGGGCCCAATGAGCAGTTCTTC.

Worth noting for this clonotype: A much larger clone is a single base away; this may be a read error. The chain uses TRBV2 and TRBJ2-3; the match to TRBD2 covers 8 bases. In germline, CDR1 is SNHLY, CDR2 FYNNEI. V was clipped by 8 bases and J by 4 bases; unmatched bases: 11. The CDR3 runs 15 residues. DNA of the CDR3: TGTGCCAGCGTGTTTGGCGGGGGGCTCGCAGATACGCAGTATTTT. Its translation is CASVFGGGLADTQYF.

At least ten counts were recorded for this clonotype. The genes are TRBV11-2 and TRBJ2-1, with D uncertain. This CDR3 has 15 amino acids. Germline V gene sequence: CDR1 SGHAT, CDR2 FQNNGV. V lost 0 bases and J lost 6, with 12 bases in between. In DNA, the CDR3 is TGTGCCAGCAGCTTAGATCCTCGTACCCGCAATGAGCAGTTCTTC. Its translation is CASSLDPRTRNEQFF.

This clonotype has just a few counts. This may arise from a read error, as a much more abundant clone is one base away. The chain joins TRBV29-1 to TRBJ2-1; D may be TRBD2 (6 bases). The CDR3 runs 14 residues. V lost 5 bases, J lost 8 bases, and 19 bases lay in between. Looked up from germline, CDR1 is SQVTM and CDR2 is ANQGSEA. The CDR3 spells CSVWGGGRSDEQFF. In DNA, the CDR3 is TGCAGCGTTTGGGGAGGTGGAAGGAGCGATGAGCAGTTCTTC.

This clonotype has more than one count but fewer than ten. The V and J genes are TRBV5-6 and TRBJ2-5, with D possibly being TRBD2 (6 bases). Germline V CDR1 and CDR2: SGHDT, YYEEEE. The length of the CDR3 is 16 residues. V was trimmed by 3 bases and J by 9 bases, leaving 24 bases between them. The CDR3 loop reads CASSSPRDSSLGAQYF. CDR3 in DNA: TGTGCCAGCAGCTCCCCCCGGGACTCCTCGCTGGGGGCCCAGTACTTC. Variable domain in full (rest from reference TRBV5-6 and TRBJ2-5): DAGVTQSPTHLIKTRGQQVTLRCSPKSGHDTVSWYQQALGQGPQFIFQYYEEEERQRGNFPDRFSGHQFPNYSSELNVNALLLGDSALYLCASSSPRDSSLGAQYFGPGTRLLVL.

On this clonotype: This sequence may be a read error, since a much larger clone differs from it by one base. The rearrangement joins TRBV7-2 to TRBJ2-1; the match to TRBD2 covers 9 bases. The trim removed 1 base at V and 13 bases at J, leaving 17 bases unmatched. The germline CDR1 and CDR2 sequences are SGHTA and FQGNSA. This CDR3 spans 17 amino acids. The CDR3: CASSLGSSGGLQETQFF. For the CDR3, the DNA is TGTGCCAGCAGCTTAGGAAGTAGCGGGGGCCTCCAAGAGACCCAGTTCTTC.

This clonotype was seen only a few times. The chain uses TRBV5-1 and TRBJ2-7; 10 nucleotides line up with TRBD2. The DNA end favors TRBJ2-5, so the J call may be wrong. Germline V gives CDR1 SGHRS, CDR2 YFSETQ. CDR3 size: 15 residues. The DNA for the CDR3 is TGCGCCAGCAGCTTGACTAGCGGGGATGGGGAGACCCAGTACTTC. It encodes CASSLTSGDGETQYF.

About this clonotype: This likely comes from a read error, as the CDR3 has no conserved phenylalanine or tryptophan at its end. The J gene is TRBJ1-1, the V gene TRBV18; possible D gene TRBD1, 6 bases. V was shortened by 7 bases and J by 4 bases, with 16 bases between the two germline ends. The CDR3 runs 14 residues. Germline CDR1 and CDR2: KGHSH and LQKENI. The CDR3 DNA follows: TGTGCCAGCTTTACAGGGAATGTGGGCACTGAAGCTTTCATT. It yields the protein CASFTGNVGTEAFI.

The chain joins TRBV7-2 to TRBJ1-3; no clear D gene. Germline V gives CDR1 SGHTA, CDR2 FQGNSA. The CDR3 runs to 15 residues. V shed 5 bases and J shed 0 bases, with 11 bases lying between them. The CDR3, as DNA: TGTGCCAGCAGCCCCCATGGGAGCTCTGGAAACACCATATATTTT. Protein sequence: CASSPHGSSGNTIYF.

This chain uses TRBV11-2 with TRBJ1-1, with TRBD1 matching 8 bases. The germline gives CDR1 SGHAT, CDR2 FQNNGV. J lost 1 base, V lost 6 bases, and 7 bases had no gene match. This CDR3 has 15 amino acids. This CDR3 reads CASRPGQGGNTEAFF. The CDR3, as DNA: TGTGCCAGCAGGCCTGGACAGGGCGGGAACACTGAAGCTTTCTTT.

For this clonotype: This could be a read error, since a much larger clone is one nucleotide away. The genes are TRBV7-2 and TRBJ2-1, with D unclear. The CDR3 covers 12 residues. Germline CDR1 reads SGHTA; CDR2 reads FQGNSA. CDR3 DNA sequence: TGTGCCAGCGGCTTCCCGTACAATGAGCAGTTCTTC. Residues: CASGFPYNEQFF.

This clonotype appeared a few times. The rearrangement links TRBV19 to TRBJ2-5; TRBD2 aligns across 8 bases. Germline CDR1 reads LNHDA; CDR2 reads SQIVND (reference sequence). Germline trimming cut 6 bases from V and 1 base from J; bases unmatched to any gene: 13. The CDR3 has 17 amino acids. The CDR3 spells CASRKRGAGGRQETQYF. CDR3 bases: TGTGCCAGTAGGAAAAGGGGGGCGGGGGGCCGCCAAGAGACCCAGTACTTC. Supplemented by reference TRBV19 and TRBJ2-5, the full variable domain reads DGGITQSPKYLFRKEGQNVTLSCEQNLNHDAMYWYRQDPGQGLRLIYYSQIVNDFQKGDIAEGYSVSREKKESFPLTVTSAQKNPTAFYLCASRKRGAGGRQETQYFGPGTRLLVL.

As regards this clonotype: A much larger clone lies one base from this, so it may be a read error. The rearrangement joins TRBV7-2 to TRBJ2-4, with D possibly being TRBD1 or TRBD2 (5 bases each). The germline CDR1 and CDR2 sequences are SGHTA and FQGNSA. The CDR3 sequence is 16 residues long. The V gene lost 4 bases and the J gene lost 10 bases, with 23 bases spanning the gap. The CDR3: CASSYEGRVLREIQYF. For the CDR3, the DNA is TGTGCCAGCAGCTATGAAGGTCGGGTCCTCAGGGAGATTCAGTACTTC.

This clonotype has just a few counts. This chain uses TRBV27 with TRBJ2-7; unclear D gene. Germline V gene sequence: CDR1 MNHEY, CDR2 SMNVEV (reference sequence). The germline V and J ends were trimmed by 10 bases and 4 bases, with 20 bases remaining between them. The CDR3 length is 14 residues. CDR3 sequence: CAIWALSRLYEQYF. CDR3 coding DNA: TGTGCCATTTGGGCCTTGAGCAGATTGTACGAGCAGTACTTC.

About this clonotype: This could be a read error, since a much larger clone is one nucleotide away. The chain combines TRBV7-2 with TRBJ1-1; D ambiguous. Per germline, CDR1 SGHTA and CDR2 FQGNSA. The CDR3 has 15 amino acids. V lost 3 bases, J lost 3 bases, and 14 bases lay in between. The CDR3 nucleotides read TGTGCCAGCAGCTTTAGGAGGCCTAAGGACACTGAAGCTTTCTTT. Its translation: CASSFRRPKDTEAFF.

This clonotype was recorded only once. The chain has TRBV7-8 and TRBJ2-1; D uncertain. V dropped 1 base and J dropped 10 bases, with 23 bases sitting between them. Germline lookup yields CDR1 SGHVS and CDR2 FQNEAQ. The CDR3 is 17 amino acids. CDR3 sequence: CASSLVVWVEFSYEQFF. The DNA of the CDR3 is TGTGCCAGCAGCTTAGTGGTATGGGTGGAGTTTTCTTACGAGCAGTTCTTC.

J is TRBJ2-5 and V is TRBV6-5, with D tentatively TRBD2 (5 bases). In germline, CDR1 is MNHEY, CDR2 SVGAGI. CDR3 length: 14 residues. V was trimmed by 2 bases and J by 11 bases, leaving 18 bases between them. The CDR3 loop reads CASSYRTATDEQYF. In nucleotides, the CDR3 is TGTGCCAGCAGTTACCGGACTGCAACCGATGAGCAGTACTTC.

This clonotype was counted ten times or more. V is TRBV6-5 and J is TRBJ2-3; TRBD1 agrees at 9 bases. The ends lost 6 bases at V and 0 bases at J; junction bases unmatched: 4. The CDR3 runs to 15 residues. In germline, CDR1 is MNHEY, CDR2 SVGAGI. The CDR3 spells CASRATGGSTDTQYF. DNA of the CDR3: TGTGCCAGCAGAGCGACAGGGGGAAGCACAGATACGCAGTATTTT.

This clonotype was detected ten times or more. This chain connects TRBV29-1 to TRBJ2-1, with 8 bases matching TRBD1. This CDR3 is 15 amino acids long. Germline CDR1 SQVTM, CDR2 ANQGSEA. J lost 6 bases, V lost 7 bases, and 14 bases had no gene match. The CDR3 loop reads CSAQRQGTSGNEQFF. CDR3 in DNA: TGCAGCGCCCAAAGACAGGGGACATCGGGCAATGAGCAGTTCTTC.

With regard to this clonotype: A much larger clone is a single base away; this may be a read error. This chain connects TRBV5-1 to TRBJ2-7; D unresolved. CDR1 is SGHRS, CDR2 YFSETQ, per germline. V was cut by 4 bases and J by 10 bases, with 21 bases left in between. The CDR3 contains 14 residues. The CDR3 is CASSEVGAIEIQYF. The CDR3, as DNA: TGCGCCAGCAGCGAGGTCGGAGCGATTGAGATCCAGTACTTC.

This chain links TRBV9 with TRBJ1-2; weak D call: TRBD1 (5 bases). V gave up 4 bases and J gave up 2 bases, with 12 bases separating them. In germline, CDR1 is SGDLS, CDR2 YYNGEE. The CDR3 is made up of 14 amino acids. This CDR3 reads CASSPFPGNYGYTF. CDR3 sequence (DNA): TGTGCCAGCAGCCCTTTCCCAGGGAACTATGGCTACACCTTC.

The genes are TRBV20-1 and TRBJ2-3; TRBD1 agrees at 7 bases. CDR3 length equals 13 residues. The V and J ends lost 6 bases and 5 bases, in that order; junction bases with no gene match: 8. The germline V gene encodes CDR1 DFQATT and CDR2 SNEGSKA (reference sequence). The CDR3 DNA reads TGCAGTGCCCCCAGGGGGTGGGGAGATACGCAGTATTTT. It encodes CSAPRGWGDTQYF.

This clonotype occurred a few times. The chain is built from TRBV7-2 and TRBJ1-2; perhaps TRBD1 as D (6 bases). CDR1 is SGHTA, CDR2 FQGNSA, per germline. Trimming removed 1 base at V and 8 bases at J, with 11 bases between. This CDR3 spans 13 amino acids. The CDR3 sequence: CASSLVWGAGYTF. Here the CDR3 DNA reads TGTGCCAGCAGCTTAGTTTGGGGGGCGGGCTACACCTTC.